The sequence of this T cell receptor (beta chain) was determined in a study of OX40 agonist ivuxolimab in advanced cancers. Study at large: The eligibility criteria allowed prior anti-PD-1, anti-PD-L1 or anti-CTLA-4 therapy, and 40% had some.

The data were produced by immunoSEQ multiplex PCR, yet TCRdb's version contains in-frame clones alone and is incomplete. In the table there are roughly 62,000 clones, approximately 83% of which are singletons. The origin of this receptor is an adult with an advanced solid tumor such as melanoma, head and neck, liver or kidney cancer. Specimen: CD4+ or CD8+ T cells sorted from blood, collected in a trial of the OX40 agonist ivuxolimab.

DNA for the CDR3: TGTGCCAGCAGGGGGCGGGACAGGGGTTACGAGCAGTACTTC. Protein: CASRGRDRGYEQYF. The gene calls are TRBV27 and TRBJ2-7; 10 bases fit TRBD1. Per the germline V gene, CDR1 is MNHEY and CDR2 is SMNVEV (reference sequence). V was clipped by 6 bases and J by 4 bases; unmatched bases: 6. This CDR3 is built from 14 residues.